This T cell receptor beta chain emerged from a study of CD8+ T cells in alopecia areata. General study results and limits: More clonal than normal scalp was lesional scalp, particularly alopecia totalis/universalis. Patients showed less clear TCR sequence sharing than mice, possibly partly because of HLA diversity.

Remarks on this clone: Its antigen is as yet unknown.

RNA extraction was followed by reverse transcription into cDNA, which acted as the sequencing template. TCRdb's table, derived via immunoSEQ multiplex PCR, lists solely in-frame clones and lacks some. The sample consists of around 150,000 clones, around 57% of them appearing once. CDR3 length: 15 residues. The germline V and J ends were trimmed by 5 bases and 0 bases, with 14 bases remaining between them. Germline CDR1 and CDR2: MNHEY and SVGAGI. The source of this sequence is a human donor in good health. Sequencing was done on a sample of CD4+ T cells sorted from blood. The genes are TRBV6-5 and TRBJ2-7; no reliable D call. The CDR3 bases are TGTGCCAGCAGTCCGTCCTGGGGAAGCTCCTACGAGCAGTACTTC. Translated, it gives CASSPSWGSSYEQYF.